One and the same sample provided the 15 T cell receptor beta chains below, sequenced in a study of blood T cell repertoires in COVID-19. TCRdb's table, derived via immunoSEQ multiplex PCR, lists solely in-frame clones and lacks some. The data hold 90,000 to 130,000 clones, with around 79% observed a single time. Sequenced sample: peripheral blood. Receptor source: a woman at least 80 years old with active or convalescent COVID-19.

This clone occurred once. The V and J genes are TRBV5-6 and TRBJ2-3, with D maybe TRBD2 (6 bases). The CDR3 contains 17 residues. Trimming took off 0 bases at V and 4 bases at J, with 18 bases between the two ends. Germline V CDR1 and CDR2: SGHDT, YYEEEE. CDR3 DNA sequence: TGTGCCAGCAGCTTGGGAGTCTCGGGGGATAGCGCAGATACGCAGTATTTT. Translating it yields CASSLGVSGDSADTQYF. Full variable domain (rest looked up from reference TRBV5-6 and TRBJ2-3): DAGVTQSPTHLIKTRGQQVTLRCSPKSGHDTVSWYQQALGQGPQFIFQYYEEEERQRGNFPDRFSGHQFPNYSSELNVNALLLGDSALYLCASSLGVSGDSADTQYFGPGTRLTVL.

V usage is TRBV15 and J usage is TRBJ2-1; a weak D match, TRBD2 (5 bases). The V gene lost 0 bases and the J gene lost 4 bases, with 7 bases spanning the gap. CDR1 and CDR2 (germline): LNHNV, YYDKDF (reference sequence). This CDR3 has 14 amino acids. The CDR3 loop reads CATSRDLAYNEQFF. For the CDR3, the DNA is TGTGCCACCAGCAGAGATCTAGCATACAATGAGCAGTTCTTC.

The V gene is TRBV11-3, the J gene TRBJ2-5; TRBD2 aligns across 12 bases. The germline CDR1 and CDR2 sequences are SGHNT and YENEEA. Germline trimming cut 4 bases from V and 1 base from J; bases unmatched to any gene: 1. This CDR3 comprises 15 residues. The CDR3 reads CASSSGLAGQETQYF. As DNA, the CDR3 is TGTGCCAGCAGCTCGGGACTAGCGGGCCAAGAGACCCAGTACTTC.

The gene calls are TRBV12-5 and TRBJ1-5; D remains ambiguous. V lost 5 bases and J 4 bases, leaving 18 bases between the germline ends. The CDR3 covers 16 residues. From germline, CDR1 is LGHNT and CDR2 FRNRAP. The CDR3 loop is CASGPRLREQNQPQHF. CDR3 nucleotides: TGTGCTAGTGGTCCACGCCTCCGGGAGCAAAATCAGCCCCAGCATTTT. Filled out from reference TRBV12-5 and TRBJ1-5, the complete variable domain reads DARVTQTPRHKVTEMGQEVTMRCQPILGHNTVFWYRQTMMQGLELLAYFRNRAPLDDSGMPKDRFSAEMPDATLATLKIQPSEPRDSAVYFCASGPRLREQNQPQHFGDGTRLSIL.

The rearrangement uses TRBV5-1 and TRBJ2-1; tentatively, D is TRBD1 (6 bases). The CDR3 totals 14 residues. V was trimmed by 3 bases and J by 5 bases, leaving 12 bases between them. Germline assignment: CDR1 SGHRS and CDR2 YFSETQ. CDR3 sequence: CASSSQDSHNEQFF. CDR3 DNA sequence: TGCGCCAGCAGCTCTCAGGACAGTCACAATGAGCAGTTCTTC.

The chain joins TRBV19 to TRBJ1-2; 12 bases line up with TRBD1. The CDR3 sequence is 17 residues long. J gave up 4 bases and V 3 bases, and 9 bases lay outside the gene matches. Germline V gene lookup returns CDR1 LNHDA and CDR2 SQIVND (reference sequence). The CDR3 DNA reads TGTGCCAGTAGTATCCCCGGGACAGGGGGCCTTTTCTATGGCTACACCTTC. It is translated as CASSIPGTGGLFYGYTF.

The chain has TRBV28 and TRBJ1-1, with 7 positions matching TRBD1. The CDR3 spans 13 residues. Unmatched junction bases numbered 5, after V lost 5 bases and J lost 5 bases. Germline V CDR1 and CDR2: MDHEN, SYDVKM. The CDR3 sequence: CASSRRQGTEAFF. In DNA form, the CDR3 reads TGTGCCAGCAGTCGCAGACAGGGAACTGAAGCTTTCTTT.

This CDR3 is CASSHGTDRLGETQYF. In nucleotides, the CDR3 is TGCGCCAGCAGCCATGGGACAGACAGACTAGGGGAGACCCAGTACTTC. The V gene is TRBV5-1, the J gene TRBJ2-5; possible D gene TRBD1, 7 bases. The CDR3 loop spans 16 amino acids. V was trimmed by 4 bases and J by 5 bases, leaving 21 bases between them. Germline CDR1 is SGHRS and CDR2 is YFSETQ.

The chain is built from TRBV30 and TRBJ2-1; 14 positions match TRBD2. Germline lookup yields CDR1 GTSNPN and CDR2 SVGIG (reference sequence). Trimming took 8 bases from V and 8 from J; bases not matched to a gene: 8. The CDR3 is 14 residues long. CDR3 coding DNA: TGTGCCCGAACCGGGACTAGCGGGAGCGATGAGCAGTTCTTC. Protein: CARTGTSGSDEQFF. The entire variable domain, with the rest obtained from reference TRBV30 and TRBJ2-1, is as follows: SQTIHQWPATLVQPVGSPLSLECTVEGTSNPNLYWYRQAAGRGLQLLFYSVGIGQISSEVPQNLSASRPQDRQFILSSKKLLLSDSGFYLCARTGTSGSDEQFFGPGTRLTVL.

V is TRBV27 and J is TRBJ2-1, with 7 bases lining up with TRBD2. The CDR3 sequence is 17 residues long. V gave up 0 bases and J gave up 2 bases; unmatched junction bases: 7. Germline V gene data show CDR1 as MNHEY and CDR2 as SMNVEV (reference sequence). CDR3 DNA sequence: TGTGCCAGCAGTTTATCGAGCGCAGGACTAGCCTACAATGAGCAGTTCTTC. This encodes CASSLSSAGLAYNEQFF.

CDR3 sequence: CASSWLEDQPQHF. Written as DNA, the CDR3 is TGTGCCAGCAGTTGGCTCGAGGATCAGCCCCAGCATTTT. This rearrangement joins TRBV28 to TRBJ1-5; D is uncertain. CDR1 MDHEN and CDR2 SYDVKM come from the germline V gene. Between the trimmed V and J ends, which lost 4 bases and 5 bases, there was a span of 9 bases. The CDR3 contains 13 residues. Full variable domain (outside the CDR3, taken from reference TRBV28 and TRBJ1-5): DVKVTQSSRYLVKRTGEKVFLECVQDMDHENMFWYRQDPGLGLRLIYFSYDVKMKEKGDIPEGYSVSREKKERFSLILESASTNQTSMYLCASSWLEDQPQHFGDGTRLSIL.

The CDR3 bases are TGTGCCAGCAGCCAACGAGGGGGTGGGGCCAACGTCCTGACTTTC. Protein product: CASSQRGGGANVLTF. The chain uses TRBV5-5 and TRBJ2-6; possible D gene TRBD1, 6 bases. CDR1 and CDR2 (germline): SGHKS, YYEKEE (reference sequence). Trimming stripped 4 bases from V and 3 bases from J, with 11 bases between. The CDR3 contains 15 residues.

V is TRBV4-2 and J is TRBJ2-1; D is perhaps TRBD2 (6 bases). CDR3 length equals 19 residues. Germline lookup yields CDR1 LGHNA and CDR2 YNFKEQ. The V gene lost 1 base and the J gene lost 0 bases, with 19 bases spanning the gap. The CDR3 DNA follows: TGTGCCAGCAGCCAAGTTTTATGGGGAGGTAGGAGCTCCTACAATGAGCAGTTCTTC. As protein: CASSQVLWGGRSSYNEQFF.

V gene TRBV18 combines with J gene TRBJ2-2; 15 nucleotides align to TRBD2. Germline V gives CDR1 KGHSH, CDR2 LQKENI. Unmatched junction bases numbered 4, after V lost 0 bases and J lost 5 bases. The length of the CDR3 is 18 residues. Written as DNA, the CDR3 is TGTGCCAGCTCACCACCGGGACTAGCGGGAGGTTGGACCGGGGAGCTGTTTTTT. Encoded protein: CASSPPGLAGGWTGELFF.

The chain links TRBV13 to TRBJ1-1; 8 bases agree with TRBD1. The V segment lost 4 bases and the J segment 3 bases; nucleotides outside the gene matches: 7. This CDR3 is built from 15 residues. Germline V gene sequence: CDR1 PRHDT, CDR2 FYEKMQ (reference sequence). As DNA, the CDR3 is TGTGCCAGCAGCTCCGGACAGGGTCGGGACACTGAAGCTTTCTTT. Its translation: CASSSGQGRDTEAFF.